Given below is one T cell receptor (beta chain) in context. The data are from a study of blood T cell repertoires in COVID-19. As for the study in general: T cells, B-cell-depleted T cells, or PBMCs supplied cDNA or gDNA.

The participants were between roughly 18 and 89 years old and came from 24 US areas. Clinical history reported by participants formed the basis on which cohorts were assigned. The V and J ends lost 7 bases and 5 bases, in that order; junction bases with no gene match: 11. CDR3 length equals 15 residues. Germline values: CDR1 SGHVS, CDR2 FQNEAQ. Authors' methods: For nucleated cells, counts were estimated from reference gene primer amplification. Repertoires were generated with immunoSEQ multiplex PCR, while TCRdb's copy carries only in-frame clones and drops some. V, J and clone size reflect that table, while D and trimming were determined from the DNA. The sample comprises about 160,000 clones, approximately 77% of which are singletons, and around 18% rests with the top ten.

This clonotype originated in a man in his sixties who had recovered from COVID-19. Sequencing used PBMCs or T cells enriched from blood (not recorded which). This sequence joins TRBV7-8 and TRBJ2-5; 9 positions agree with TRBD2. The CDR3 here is CASTLTSGFMETQYF. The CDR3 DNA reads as TGTGCCAGCACCCTTACTAGCGGGTTTATGGAGACCCAGTACTTC.